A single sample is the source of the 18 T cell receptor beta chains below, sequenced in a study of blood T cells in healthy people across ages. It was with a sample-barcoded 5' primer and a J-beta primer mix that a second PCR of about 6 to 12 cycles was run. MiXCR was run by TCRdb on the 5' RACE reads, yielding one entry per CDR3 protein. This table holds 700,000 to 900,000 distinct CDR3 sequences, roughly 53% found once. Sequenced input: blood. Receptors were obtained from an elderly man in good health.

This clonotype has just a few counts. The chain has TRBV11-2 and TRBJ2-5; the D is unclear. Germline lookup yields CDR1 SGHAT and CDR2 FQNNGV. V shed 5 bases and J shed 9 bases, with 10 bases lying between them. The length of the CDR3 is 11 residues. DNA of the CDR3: TGTGCCAGCAGCCCCTCCACGGCCCAGTACTTC. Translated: CASSPSTAQYF.

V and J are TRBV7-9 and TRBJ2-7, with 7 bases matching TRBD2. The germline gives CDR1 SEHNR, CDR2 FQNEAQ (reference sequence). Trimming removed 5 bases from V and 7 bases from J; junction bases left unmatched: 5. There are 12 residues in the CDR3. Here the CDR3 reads CASSGGGEEQYF. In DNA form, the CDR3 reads TGTGCCAGCAGCGGGGGAGGGGAAGAGCAGTACTTC.

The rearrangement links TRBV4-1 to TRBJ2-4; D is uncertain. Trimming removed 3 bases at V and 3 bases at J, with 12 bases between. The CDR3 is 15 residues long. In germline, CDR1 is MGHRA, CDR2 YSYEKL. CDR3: CASSHPVWGKNIQYF. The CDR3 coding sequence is TGCGCCAGCAGCCACCCGGTCTGGGGCAAAAACATTCAGTACTTC.

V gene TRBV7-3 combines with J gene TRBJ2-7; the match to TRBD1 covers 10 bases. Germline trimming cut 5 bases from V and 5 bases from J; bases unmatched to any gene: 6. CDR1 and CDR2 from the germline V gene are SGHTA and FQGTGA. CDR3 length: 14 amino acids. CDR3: CASSRTGGLDEQYF. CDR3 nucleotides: TGTGCCAGCAGCCGGACAGGGGGACTGGACGAGCAGTACTTC.

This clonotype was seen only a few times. CDR3 in DNA: TGTGCCAGCAGGAACGGGACTGAGGGCAATGAGCAGTTCTTC. As protein: CASRNGTEGNEQFF. V usage is TRBV7-9 and J usage is TRBJ2-1; tentative D call: TRBD2 (6 bases). The CDR3 sequence is 14 residues long. The germline gives CDR1 SEHNR, CDR2 FQNEAQ (reference sequence). Trimming removed 6 bases at V and 6 bases at J, with 15 bases between.

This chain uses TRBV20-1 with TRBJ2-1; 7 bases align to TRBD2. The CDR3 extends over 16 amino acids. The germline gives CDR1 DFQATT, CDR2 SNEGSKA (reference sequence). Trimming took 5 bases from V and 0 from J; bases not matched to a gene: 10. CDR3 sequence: CSAGSTSIYSYNEQFF. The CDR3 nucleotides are TGCAGTGCTGGATCGACTAGCATCTACTCCTACAATGAGCAGTTCTTC.

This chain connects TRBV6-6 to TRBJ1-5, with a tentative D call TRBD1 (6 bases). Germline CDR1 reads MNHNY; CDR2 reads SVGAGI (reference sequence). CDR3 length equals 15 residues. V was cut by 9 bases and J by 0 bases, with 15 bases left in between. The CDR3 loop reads CASRRGAPSNQPQHF. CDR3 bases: TGTGCCAGTAGGAGGGGGGCTCCTAGCAATCAGCCCCAGCATTTT.

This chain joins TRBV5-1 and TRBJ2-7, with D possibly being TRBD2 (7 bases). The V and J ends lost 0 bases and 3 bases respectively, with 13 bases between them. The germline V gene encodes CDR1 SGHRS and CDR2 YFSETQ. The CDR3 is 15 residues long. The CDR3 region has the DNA TGCGCCAGCAGCTTGGCGGGGGGCGTGATCTACGAGCAGTACTTC. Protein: CASSLAGGVIYEQYF.

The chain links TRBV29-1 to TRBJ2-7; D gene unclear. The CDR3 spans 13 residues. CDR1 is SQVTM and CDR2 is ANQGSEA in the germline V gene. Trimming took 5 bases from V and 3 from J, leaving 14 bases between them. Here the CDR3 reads CSVRTQDHYEQYF. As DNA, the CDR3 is TGCAGCGTTCGAACTCAGGACCACTACGAGCAGTACTTC.

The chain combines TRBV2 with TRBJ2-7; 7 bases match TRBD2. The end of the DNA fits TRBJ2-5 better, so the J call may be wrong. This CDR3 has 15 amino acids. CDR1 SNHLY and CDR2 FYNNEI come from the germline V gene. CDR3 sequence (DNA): TGTGCCAGCAGTGGGGCCGCGGGAGACGCAGAGACCCAGTACTTC. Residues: CASSGAAGDAETQYF.

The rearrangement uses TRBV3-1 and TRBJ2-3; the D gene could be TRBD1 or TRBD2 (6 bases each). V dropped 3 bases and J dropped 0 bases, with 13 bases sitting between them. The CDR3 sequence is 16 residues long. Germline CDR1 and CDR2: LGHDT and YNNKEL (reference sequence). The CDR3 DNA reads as TGTGCCAGCAGCCAGAGGGGGGCCGCGAGCACAGATACGCAGTATTTT. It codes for CASSQRGAASTDTQYF.

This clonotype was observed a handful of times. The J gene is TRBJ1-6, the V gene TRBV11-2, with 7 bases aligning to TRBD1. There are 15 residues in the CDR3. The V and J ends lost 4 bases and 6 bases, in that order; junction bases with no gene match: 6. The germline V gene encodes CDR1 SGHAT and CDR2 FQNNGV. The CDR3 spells CASSSRQGRNSPLHF. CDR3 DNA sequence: TGTGCCAGCAGCTCACGACAGGGCCGTAATTCACCCCTCCACTTT.

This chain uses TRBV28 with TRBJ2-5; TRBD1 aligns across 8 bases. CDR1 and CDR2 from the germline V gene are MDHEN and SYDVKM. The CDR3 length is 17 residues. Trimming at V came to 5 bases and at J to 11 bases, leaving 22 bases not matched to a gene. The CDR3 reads CASSPIRQGTRVYKQYF. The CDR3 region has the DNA TGTGCCAGCAGTCCCATCCGACAGGGGACAAGGGTCTACAAGCAGTACTTC.

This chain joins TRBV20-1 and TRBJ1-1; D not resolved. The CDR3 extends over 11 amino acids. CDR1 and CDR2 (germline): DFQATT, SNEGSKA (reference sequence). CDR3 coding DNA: TGCAGCGCTCGGGAGAGCACTGAAGCTTTCTTT. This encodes CSARESTEAFF.

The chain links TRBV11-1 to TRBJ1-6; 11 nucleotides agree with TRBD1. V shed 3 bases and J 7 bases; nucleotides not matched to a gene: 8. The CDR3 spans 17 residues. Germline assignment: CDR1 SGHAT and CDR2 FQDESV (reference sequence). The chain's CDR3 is CASSLPPGTGGNSPLHF. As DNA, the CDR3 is TGTGCCAGCAGCTTGCCTCCCGGGACAGGGGGAAATTCACCCCTCCACTTT.

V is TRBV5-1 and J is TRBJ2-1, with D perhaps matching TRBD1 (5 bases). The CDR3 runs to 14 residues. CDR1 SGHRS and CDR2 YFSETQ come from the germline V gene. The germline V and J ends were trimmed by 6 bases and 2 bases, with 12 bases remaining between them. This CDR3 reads CASTETDTYNEQFF. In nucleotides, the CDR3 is TGCGCCAGCACAGAGACAGATACCTACAATGAGCAGTTCTTC.

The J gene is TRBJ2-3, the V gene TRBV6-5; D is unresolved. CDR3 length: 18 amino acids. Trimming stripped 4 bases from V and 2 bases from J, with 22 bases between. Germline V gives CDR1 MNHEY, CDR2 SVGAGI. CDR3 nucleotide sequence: TGTGCCAGCAGTTTAAATGGGATTGGGCTCGTCCCCACAGATACGCAGTATTTT. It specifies CASSLNGIGLVPTDTQYF.

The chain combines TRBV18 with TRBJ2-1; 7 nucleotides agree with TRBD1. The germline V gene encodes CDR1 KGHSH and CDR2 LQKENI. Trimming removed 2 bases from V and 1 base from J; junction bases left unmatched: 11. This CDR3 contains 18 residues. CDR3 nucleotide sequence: TGTGCCAGCTCACCAGACAGGGTCTTCCAACCATCCTACAATGAGCAGTTCTTC. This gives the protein CASSPDRVFQPSYNEQFF.